This T cell receptor beta chain was recovered during a study of T cells in Graves' hyperthyroidism and ophthalmopathy. Germline CDR1 reads ENHRY; CDR2 reads SYGVKD. The CDR3 is made up of 15 amino acids. This clonotype was seen ten or more times. One end of the junction varies from germline; a read error may be responsible. RNA transcripts gave rise to amplified TCR beta CDR3 regions. Initially, a first-round RT-PCR of the TCR CDR3 employed the HTBI primer set. TCRdb re-analysed the multiplex PCR reads in MiXCR, keeping a single row per CDR3 protein. The sample has 50,000 to 60,000 distinct CDR3 sequences; around half are singletons.

The specimen was blood. The receptor was isolated from a woman between 45 and 60 years old with Graves' ophthalmopathy. J is TRBJ2-3 and V is TRBV10-3; 7 bases agree with TRBD1. The CDR3 region has the DNA TGTGCCATCACCCCTGGACAGGCTCGGGGAGATGCGCAGTATTTT. Translating it yields CAITPGQARGDAQYF.